The following is a TCR beta chain sequence with its context. Antigen specificity is unknown. The CDR3 spans 12 residues. The germline V gene encodes CDR1 LNHDA and CDR2 SQIVND (reference sequence). The V and J ends lost 5 bases and 7 bases respectively, with 9 bases between them. Measured with immunoSEQ multiplex PCR; TCRdb has only the in-frame clones, and not every one. The table includes 120,000 to 150,000 clones, roughly 84% detected once. The sample comes from a study of T cell responses to AZD1222 COVID-19 vaccine. Overall study findings and caveats: The number of AZD1222 recipients seropositive at baseline was only 6 or 7. Reportedly, close to half of spike-specific TCRs are directed against unmutated variant regions.

The sample in question was peripheral blood, obtained 28 days after the second AZD1222 dose. The receptor's source is an adult who received the AZD1222 COVID-19 vaccine. The chain combines TRBV19 with TRBJ1-5, with a possible D match to TRBD1 (6 bases). The DNA for the CDR3 is TGTGCCAGTAGTGGCAGGGGCCAGCCCCAGCATTTT. The encoded protein is CASSGRGQPQHF. Based on the CDR3 plus reference TRBV19 and TRBJ1-5, the full variable domain is DGGITQSPKYLFRKEGQNVTLSCEQNLNHDAMYWYRQDPGQGLRLIYYSQIVNDFQKGDIAEGYSVSREKKESFPLTVTSAQKNPTAFYLCASSGRGQPQHFGDGTRLSIL.